This TCR beta chain is from a study of human T cells and chemical hapten exposure. Study background: An area of 2 cm by 2 cm on upper inner arm skin received 2% DPC for sensitization. Cases of alopecia areata, totalis or universalis occurred in a predominantly female patient group.

Study results and limitations: Higher patch test scores went with higher counts of PT1 expanded TCRs. With regard to DPC sensitization, TCRs above 1 in 1000 frequency did not change.

Trimming took off 10 bases at V and 3 bases at J, with 8 bases between the two ends. Germline V CDR1 and CDR2: MDHEN, SYDVKM. The CDR3 has 11 residues. TCRdb re-analysed the RACE reads in MiXCR, keeping a single row per CDR3 protein. This table holds 180,000 or so distinct CDR3 sequences, more than 12% found once. Time point specified: patch test 1, 2 weeks after DPC sensitization. The treatment was: therapeutic diphenylcyclopropenone sensitization with weekly scalp DPC. The sample holds one count of this clonotype. Its antigen is unidentified. This chain connects TRBV28 to TRBJ2-3; D unresolved. The specimen was whole blood, collected in connection with sensitization to the hapten diphenylcyclopropenone (DPC). This TCR came from a woman aged 25 to 39 with alopecia areata. Some clones in this sample may be carry-over from other donors' samples. CDR3 bases: TGTGCCACCGGAAGTACAGATACGCAGTATTTT. This gives the protein CATGSTDTQYF.